The clone carrying this T cell receptor beta chain was observed a few times. Its antigen is unknown. Naive CD4+ cells had CD25+ Tregs removed. V was pared by 4 bases and J by 1 base, with 5 bases between. This CDR3 is 12 amino acids long. Germline V lookup: CDR1 SGHRS, CDR2 YFSETQ. Full-length variable regions came from constant-region reverse primers plus semi-nested Nested Universal Primer A PCR. One entry per CDR3 protein, called by TCRdb with MiXCR from the 5' RACE reads. The sample consists of about 54,000 distinct CDR3 sequences, approximately 17% of them appearing once. Notes on the study in general: Tumor-infiltrating Treg TCR alpha and beta sequences overlapped most with tumor naive CD4+ T cells, then blood naive. Tumor memory CD4+ T cell TCR gene usage was found to cluster with blood and lymph node memory CD4+ cells and with lymph node naive CD4+ cells.

The sequenced sample was naive CD4+ T cells sorted from blood. The subset denotes: naive CD4+ T cells, CD4+CD45RA+CD25-. The V call is TRBV5-1, the J call TRBJ1-2; no clear D gene. The source of this sequence is a female donor with breast cancer. In nucleotides, the CDR3 is TGCGCCAGCAGCAACGGTAACTATGGCTACACCTTC. This encodes CASSNGNYGYTF. The whole variable domain, remainder taken from reference TRBV5-1 and TRBJ1-2, is KAGVTQTPRYLIKTRGQQVTLSCSPISGHRSVSWYQQTPGQGLQFLFEYFSETQRNKGNFPGRFSGRQFSNSRSEMNVSTLELGDSALYLCASSNGNYGYTFGSGTRLTVV.